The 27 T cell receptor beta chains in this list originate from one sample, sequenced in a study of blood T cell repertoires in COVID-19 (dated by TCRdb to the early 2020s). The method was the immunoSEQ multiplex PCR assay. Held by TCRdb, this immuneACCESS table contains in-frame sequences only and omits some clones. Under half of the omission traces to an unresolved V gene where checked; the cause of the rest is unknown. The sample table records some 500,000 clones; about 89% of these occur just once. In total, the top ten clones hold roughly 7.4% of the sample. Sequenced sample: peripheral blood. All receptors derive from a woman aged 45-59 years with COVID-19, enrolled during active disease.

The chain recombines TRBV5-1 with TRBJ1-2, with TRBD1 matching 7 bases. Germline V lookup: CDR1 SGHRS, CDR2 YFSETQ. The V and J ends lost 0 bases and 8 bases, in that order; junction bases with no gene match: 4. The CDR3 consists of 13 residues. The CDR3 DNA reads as TGCGCCAGCAGCTTGGAGGGACAGAAAGGCTACACCTTC. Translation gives CASSLEGQKGYTF. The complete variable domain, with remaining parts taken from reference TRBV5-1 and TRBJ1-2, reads KAGVTQTPRYLIKTRGQQVTLSCSPISGHRSVSWYQQTPGQGLQFLFEYFSETQRNKGNFPGRFSGRQFSNSRSEMNVSTLELGDSALYLCASSLEGQKGYTFGSGTRLTVV.

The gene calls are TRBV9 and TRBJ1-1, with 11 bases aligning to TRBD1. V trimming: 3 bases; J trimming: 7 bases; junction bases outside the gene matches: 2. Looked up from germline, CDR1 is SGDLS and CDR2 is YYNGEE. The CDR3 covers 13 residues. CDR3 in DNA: TGTGCCAGCAGCGGGGACAGGGGGGATGAAGCTTTCTTT. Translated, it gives CASSGDRGDEAFF.

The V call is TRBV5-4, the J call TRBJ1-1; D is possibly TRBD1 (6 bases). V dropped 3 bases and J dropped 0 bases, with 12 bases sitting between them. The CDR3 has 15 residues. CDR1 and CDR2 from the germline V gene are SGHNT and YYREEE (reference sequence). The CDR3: CASSYPGQMNTEAFF. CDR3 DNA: TGTGCCAGCAGCTACCCGGGACAAATGAACACTGAAGCTTTCTTT.

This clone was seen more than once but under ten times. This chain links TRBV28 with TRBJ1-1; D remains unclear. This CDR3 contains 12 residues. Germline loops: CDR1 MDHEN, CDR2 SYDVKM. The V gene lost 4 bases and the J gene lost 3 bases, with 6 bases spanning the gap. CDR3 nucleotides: TGTGCCAGCAGTTCCCCGGACACTGAAGCTTTCTTT. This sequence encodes CASSSPDTEAFF.

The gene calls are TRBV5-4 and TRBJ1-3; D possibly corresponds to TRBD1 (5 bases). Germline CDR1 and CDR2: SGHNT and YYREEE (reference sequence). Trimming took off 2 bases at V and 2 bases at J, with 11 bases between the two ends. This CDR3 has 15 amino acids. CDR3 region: CASSFDRATGNTIYF. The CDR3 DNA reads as TGTGCCAGCAGCTTTGACAGAGCGACTGGAAACACCATATATTTT.

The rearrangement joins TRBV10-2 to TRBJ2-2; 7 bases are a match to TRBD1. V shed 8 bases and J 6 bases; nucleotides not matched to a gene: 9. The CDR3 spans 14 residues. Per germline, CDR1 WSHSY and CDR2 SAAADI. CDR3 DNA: TGCGCCAGCGTTCAGGGGACAGTACCCGGGGAGCTGTTTTTT. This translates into CASVQGTVPGELFF.

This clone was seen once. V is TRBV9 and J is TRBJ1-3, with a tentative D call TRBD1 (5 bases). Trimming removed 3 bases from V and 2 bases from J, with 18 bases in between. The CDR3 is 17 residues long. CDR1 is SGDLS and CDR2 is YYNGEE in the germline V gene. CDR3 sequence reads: CASSALSSGSPGNTIYF. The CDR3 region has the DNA TGTGCCAGCAGCGCCCTAAGCTCAGGGTCACCTGGAAACACCATATATTTT. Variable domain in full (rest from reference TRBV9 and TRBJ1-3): DSGVTQTPKHLITATGQRVTLRCSPRSGDLSVYWYQQSLDQGLQFLIQYYNGEERAKGNILERFSAQQFPDLHSELNLSSLELGDSALYFCASSALSSGSPGNTIYFGEGSWLTVV.

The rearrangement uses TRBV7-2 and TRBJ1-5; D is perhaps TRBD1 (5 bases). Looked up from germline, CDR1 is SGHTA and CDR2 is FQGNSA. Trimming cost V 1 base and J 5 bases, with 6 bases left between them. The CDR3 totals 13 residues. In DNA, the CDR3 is TGTGCCAGCAGCTTAGGGGGGGATCAGCCCCAGCATTTT. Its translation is CASSLGGDQPQHF.

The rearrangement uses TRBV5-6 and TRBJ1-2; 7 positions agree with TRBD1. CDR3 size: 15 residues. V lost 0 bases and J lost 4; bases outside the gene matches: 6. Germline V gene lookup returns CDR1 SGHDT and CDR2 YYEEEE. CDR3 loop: CASSLGPRGVYGYTF. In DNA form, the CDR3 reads TGTGCCAGCAGCTTGGGACCCAGGGGGGTCTATGGCTACACCTTC.

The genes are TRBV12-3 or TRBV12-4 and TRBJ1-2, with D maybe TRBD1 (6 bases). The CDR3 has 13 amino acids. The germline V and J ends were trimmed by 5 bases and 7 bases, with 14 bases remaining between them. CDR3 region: CASSKRTELGYTF. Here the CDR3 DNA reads TGTGCCAGCAGTAAGCGGACAGAACTTGGCTACACCTTC.

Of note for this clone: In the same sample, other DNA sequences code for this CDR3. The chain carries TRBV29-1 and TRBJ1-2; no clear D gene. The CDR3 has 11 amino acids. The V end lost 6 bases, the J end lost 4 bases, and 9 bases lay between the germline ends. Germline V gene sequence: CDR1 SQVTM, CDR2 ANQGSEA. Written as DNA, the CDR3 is TGCAGCGTGGAGGACGGCTATGGCTACACCTTC. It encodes CSVEDGYGYTF.

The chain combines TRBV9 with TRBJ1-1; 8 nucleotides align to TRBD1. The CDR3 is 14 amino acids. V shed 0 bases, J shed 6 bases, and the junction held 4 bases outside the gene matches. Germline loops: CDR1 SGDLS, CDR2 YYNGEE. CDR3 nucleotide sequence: TGTGCCAGCAGCGTAGAGGACAGGGTGGCTGAAGCTTTCTTT. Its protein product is CASSVEDRVAEAFF.

As DNA, the CDR3 is TGTGCCTGGAGTCGGGGGAACCACGAGCAGTACTTC. It is translated as CAWSRGNHEQYF. This sequence joins TRBV30 and TRBJ2-7; a weak D match, TRBD2 (6 bases). V dropped 2 bases and J dropped 5 bases, with 10 bases sitting between them. Germline V gene lookup returns CDR1 GTSNPN and CDR2 SVGIG (reference sequence). There are 12 residues in the CDR3.

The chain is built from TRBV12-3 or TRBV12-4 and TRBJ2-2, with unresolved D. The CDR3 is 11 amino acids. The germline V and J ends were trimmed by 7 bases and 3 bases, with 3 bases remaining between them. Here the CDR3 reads CASTYTGELFF. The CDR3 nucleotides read TGTGCCAGCACTTACACCGGGGAGCTGTTTTTT.

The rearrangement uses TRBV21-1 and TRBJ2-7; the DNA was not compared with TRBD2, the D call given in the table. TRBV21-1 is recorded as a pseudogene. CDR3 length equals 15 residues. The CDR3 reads CASSKAPLRGGEQYF. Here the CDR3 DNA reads TGTGCCAGCAGCAAAGCCCCCCTCCGGGGGGGTGAGCAGTACTTC.

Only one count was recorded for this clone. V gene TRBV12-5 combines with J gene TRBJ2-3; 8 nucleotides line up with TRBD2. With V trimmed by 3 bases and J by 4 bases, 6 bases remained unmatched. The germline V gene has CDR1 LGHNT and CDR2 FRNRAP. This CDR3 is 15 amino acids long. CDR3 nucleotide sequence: TGTGCTAGTGGTTTTGAGCGGGGGAGGGCAGATACGCAGTATTTT. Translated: CASGFERGRADTQYF.

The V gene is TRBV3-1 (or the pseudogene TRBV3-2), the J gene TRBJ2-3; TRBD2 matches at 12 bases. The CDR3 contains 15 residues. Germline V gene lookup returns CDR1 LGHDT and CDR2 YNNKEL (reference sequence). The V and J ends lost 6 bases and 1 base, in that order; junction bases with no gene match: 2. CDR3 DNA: TGTGCCAGCAGTCGGACTAGCGGGGGCACAGATACGCAGTATTTT. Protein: CASSRTSGGTDTQYF.

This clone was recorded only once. CDR3 DNA sequence: TGTGCCAGCAGTGATAGCCCCCTCCAGATCACTGAAGCTTTCTTT. It translates to CASSDSPLQITEAFF. This chain links TRBV2 with TRBJ1-1, with D unclear. V shed 3 bases and J shed 4 bases, with 15 bases lying between them. The length of the CDR3 is 15 residues. Germline V gene lookup returns CDR1 SNHLY and CDR2 FYNNEI. Filled out from reference TRBV2 and TRBJ1-1, the complete variable domain reads EPEVTQTPSHQVTQMGQEVILRCVPISNHLYFYWYRQILGQKVEFLVSFYNNEISEKSEIFDDQFSVERPDGSNFTLKIRSTKLEDSAMYFCASSDSPLQITEAFFGQGTRLTVV.

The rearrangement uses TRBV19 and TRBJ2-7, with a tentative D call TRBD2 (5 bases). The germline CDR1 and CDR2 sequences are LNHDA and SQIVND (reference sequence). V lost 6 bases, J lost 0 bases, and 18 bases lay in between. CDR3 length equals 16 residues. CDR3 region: CASSRDGGGSSYEQYF. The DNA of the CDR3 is TGTGCCAGTAGCAGAGACGGAGGCGGTAGCTCCTACGAGCAGTACTTC.

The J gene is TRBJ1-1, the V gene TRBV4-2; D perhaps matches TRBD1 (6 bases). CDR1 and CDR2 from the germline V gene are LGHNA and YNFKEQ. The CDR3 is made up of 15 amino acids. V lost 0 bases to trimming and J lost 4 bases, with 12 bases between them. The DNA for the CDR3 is TGTGCCAGCAGCCAAGAGTATAGCAGGGGCACTGAAGCTTTCTTT. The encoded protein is CASSQEYSRGTEAFF.

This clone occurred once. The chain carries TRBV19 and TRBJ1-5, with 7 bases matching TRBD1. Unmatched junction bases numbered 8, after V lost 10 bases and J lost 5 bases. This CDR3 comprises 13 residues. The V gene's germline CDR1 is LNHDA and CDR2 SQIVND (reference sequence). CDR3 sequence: CATSGTAYQPQHF. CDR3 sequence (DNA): TGTGCCACCTCCGGGACAGCCTATCAGCCCCAGCATTTT.

The CDR3 DNA reads as TGCGCCAGCAGCTATTCAGGGGGCGGTGAGACCCAGTACTTC. Translating it yields CASSYSGGGETQYF. The rearrangement links TRBV5-1 to TRBJ2-5, with 8 nucleotides matching TRBD1. The CDR3 sequence is 14 residues long. Per germline, CDR1 SGHRS and CDR2 YFSETQ. Trimming removed 3 bases from V and 5 bases from J; junction bases left unmatched: 6.

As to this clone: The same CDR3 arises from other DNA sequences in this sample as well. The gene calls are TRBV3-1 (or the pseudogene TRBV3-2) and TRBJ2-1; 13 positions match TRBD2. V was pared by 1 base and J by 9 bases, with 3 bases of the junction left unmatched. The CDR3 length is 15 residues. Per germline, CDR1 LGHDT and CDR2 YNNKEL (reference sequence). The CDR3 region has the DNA TGTGCCAGCAGCCAAGGACTAGCGGGGGGTGGTGAGCAGTTCTTC. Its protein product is CASSQGLAGGGEQFF.

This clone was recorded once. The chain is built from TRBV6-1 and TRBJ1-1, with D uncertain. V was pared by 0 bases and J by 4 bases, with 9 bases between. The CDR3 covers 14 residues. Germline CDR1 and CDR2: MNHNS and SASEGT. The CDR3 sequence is CASSEAWEGTEAFF. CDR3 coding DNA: TGTGCCAGCAGTGAAGCCTGGGAGGGCACTGAAGCTTTCTTT.

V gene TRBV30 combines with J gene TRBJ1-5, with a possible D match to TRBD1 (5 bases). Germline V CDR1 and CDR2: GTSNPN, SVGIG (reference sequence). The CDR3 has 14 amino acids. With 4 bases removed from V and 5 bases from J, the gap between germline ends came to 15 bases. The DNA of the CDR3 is TGTGCCTGGACCGGAGGGGCGAGCGATCAGCCCCAGCATTTT. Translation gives CAWTGGASDQPQHF. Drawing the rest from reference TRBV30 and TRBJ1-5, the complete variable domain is SQTIHQWPATLVQPVGSPLSLECTVEGTSNPNLYWYRQAAGRGLQLLFYSVGIGQISSEVPQNLSASRPQDRQFILSSKKLLLSDSGFYLCAWTGGASDQPQHFGDGTRLSIL.

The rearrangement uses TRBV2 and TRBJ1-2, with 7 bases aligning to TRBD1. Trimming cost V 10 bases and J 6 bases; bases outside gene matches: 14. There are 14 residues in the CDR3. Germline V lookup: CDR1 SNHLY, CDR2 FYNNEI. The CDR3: CAIRTGEEVNGYTF. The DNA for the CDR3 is TGTGCCATCCGAACAGGGGAAGAGGTAAATGGCTACACCTTC.

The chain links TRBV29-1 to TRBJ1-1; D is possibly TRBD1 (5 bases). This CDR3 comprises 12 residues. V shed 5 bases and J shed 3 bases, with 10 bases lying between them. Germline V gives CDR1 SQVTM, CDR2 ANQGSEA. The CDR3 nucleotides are TGCAGCGTTATCCAGGGCGACACTGAAGCTTTCTTT. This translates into CSVIQGDTEAFF.